Sequencing of this T cell receptor beta chain was carried out in a study of T-cell memory formation after mild COVID-19 (dated by TCRdb to 2020 to 2023). Describing the broader study: TCR sequence clusters from the two donors were largely donor specific. T-cell clones expanding and contracting after mild COVID-19 in a couple of donors were tracked by longitudinal TCRalpha and TCRbeta repertoire sequencing. Two young, previously healthy adult volunteers, one female and one male, were included in the cohort. Points the paper makes about the study in general: Only a couple of mild cases were covered by the study, and larger cohorts that include severe cases with pre-infection samples were considered necessary. Contracting CD4+ clones were located mainly in the CM and EM memory subsets, whereas CD8+ clones were found to be enriched in EMRA. The detection of some responding clones in pre-infection memory suggests that pre-existing cross-reactive memory T cells joined the SARS-CoV-2 response. Clones contracting from day 15 to 85 had balanced CD4/CD8 phenotypes, while a second wave expanding from day 15 to 37 was biased towards CD4+. The second-wave clones that peaked on day 37 were not confirmed to be SARS-CoV-2 specific.

TCRdb lists the instrument as Illumina NovaSeq 6000. cDNA libraries for TCRalpha and TCRbeta were prepared by 5'RACE using constant-segment primers, with sample barcodes and unique molecular identifiers added. RNA was extracted from every sample with Trizol reagent. The libraries were amplified in two PCR steps, and the second step added a second sample barcode and Illumina TruSeq adapters. Sequencing of libraries was performed on an Illumina NovaSeq with 2 x 150 bp paired-end reads. Per the authors' processing: Demultiplexing of reads and collapsing into UMI-guided consensus sequences were performed with migec v1.2.7. Using mixcr v2.1.11, the UMI consensuses were aligned to TRA and TRB V and J templates and assembled into clonotypes. A clonotype was counted as expanded or contracted only when both edgeR and NoisET called the clonotype significant, with the noise models trained on biological replicates. For edgeR calls, the thresholds were a false discovery rate-adjusted p below 0.01 and a log2 fold-change of 1. As an exploratory analysis of dynamics, PCA with hierarchical clustering was applied to max-normalized trajectories of the 1000 most abundant clonotypes. The CD4 or CD8 phenotype of responding clones was assigned using the separately sequenced CD4+ and CD8+ repertoires. In-frame beta chains were kept once TCRdb had trimmed the public reads at Q25 with fastp and called clones with MiXCR. Rows with a matching CDR3 protein are joined into one entry that keeps the most common DNA and genes. TCRdb's processing, not the study's, gives the V and J calls here. In all, the sample holds 190,000 or so distinct CDR3 sequences, and about 22% of those were seen once. The ten largest clonotypes hold more than 20% of the sample.

The CDR3 measures 15 amino acids from cysteine to phenylalanine. Only CDR3 DNA is held: 45 bases, read in frame from base 1. V gives up 9 bases and J gives up 4 bases, and the segment between their germline ends measures 20 bases. Sequences SEHNR (CDR1) and FQNEAQ (CDR2) are obtained from the germline V gene (reference sequence). Ficoll-Paque density gradient centrifugation was used to isolate PBMCs. This clonotype was detected only a few times. Its specific antigen is unknown. No base qualities exist here, and no much larger clone lies one base off it. The chain is assembled from TRBV7-9 and TRBJ2-3; the D segment is perhaps TRBD1 or TRBD2, each sharing 5 matched bases. The sequenced material came from PBMCs or a T cell subset sorted from them (not recorded which). The sequence derives from an adult woman who had mild COVID-19 (a few samples of this study predate the infection). The sample titles of this study are shuffled in the database, so cell type and time point are left out; the donor was told from shared clones. The DNA reads as follows: TGTGCCAGTGGGGGTACGAGTCGGACCCCAGATACGCAGTATTTT. Translated, it reads CASGGTSRTPDTQYF.